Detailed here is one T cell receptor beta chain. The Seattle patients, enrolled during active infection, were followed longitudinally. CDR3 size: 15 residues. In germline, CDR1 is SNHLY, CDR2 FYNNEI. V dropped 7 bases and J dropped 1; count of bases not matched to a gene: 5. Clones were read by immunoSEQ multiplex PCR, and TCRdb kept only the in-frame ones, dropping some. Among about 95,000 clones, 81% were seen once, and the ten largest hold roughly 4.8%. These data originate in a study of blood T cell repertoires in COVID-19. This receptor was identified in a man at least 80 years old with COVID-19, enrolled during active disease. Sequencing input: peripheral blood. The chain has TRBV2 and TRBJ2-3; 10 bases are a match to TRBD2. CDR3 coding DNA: TGTGCCAGCACATTCGGGACTAGCGGCACAGATACGCAGTATTTT. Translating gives CASTFGTSGTDTQYF. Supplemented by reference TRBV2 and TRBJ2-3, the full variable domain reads EPEVTQTPSHQVTQMGQEVILRCVPISNHLYFYWYRQILGQKVEFLVSFYNNEISEKSEIFDDQFSVERPDGSNFTLKIRSTKLEDSAMYFCASTFGTSGTDTQYFGPGTRLTVL.